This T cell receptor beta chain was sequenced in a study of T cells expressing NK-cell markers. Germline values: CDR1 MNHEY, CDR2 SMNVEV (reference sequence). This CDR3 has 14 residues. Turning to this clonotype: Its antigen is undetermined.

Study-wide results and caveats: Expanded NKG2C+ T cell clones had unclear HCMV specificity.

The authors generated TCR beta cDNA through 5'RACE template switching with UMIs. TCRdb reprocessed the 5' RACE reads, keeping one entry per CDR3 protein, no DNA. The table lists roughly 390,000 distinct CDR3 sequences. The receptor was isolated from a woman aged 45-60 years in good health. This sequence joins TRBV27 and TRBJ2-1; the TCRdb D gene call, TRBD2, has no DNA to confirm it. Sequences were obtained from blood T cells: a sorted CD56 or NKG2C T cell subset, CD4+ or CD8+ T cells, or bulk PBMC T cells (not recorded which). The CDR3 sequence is CASSFTSGRDEQFF.